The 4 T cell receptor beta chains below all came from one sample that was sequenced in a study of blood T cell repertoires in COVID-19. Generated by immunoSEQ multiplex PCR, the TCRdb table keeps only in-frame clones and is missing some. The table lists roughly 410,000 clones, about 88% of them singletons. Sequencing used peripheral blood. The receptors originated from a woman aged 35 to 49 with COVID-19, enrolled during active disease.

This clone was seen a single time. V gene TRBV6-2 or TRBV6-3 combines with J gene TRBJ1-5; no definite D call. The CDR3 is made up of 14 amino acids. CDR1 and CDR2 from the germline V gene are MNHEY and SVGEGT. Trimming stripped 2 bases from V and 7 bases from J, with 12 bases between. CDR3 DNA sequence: TGTGCCAGCAGTTACGCAAGGTCTAGGCAGCCCCAGCATTTT. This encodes CASSYARSRQPQHF.

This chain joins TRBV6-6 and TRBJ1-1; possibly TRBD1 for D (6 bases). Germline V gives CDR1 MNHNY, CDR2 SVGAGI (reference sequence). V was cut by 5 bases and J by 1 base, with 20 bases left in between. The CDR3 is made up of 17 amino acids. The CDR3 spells CASSPSLNRVKNTEAFF. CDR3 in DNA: TGTGCCAGCAGTCCCTCCCTCAACAGGGTTAAGAACACTGAAGCTTTCTTT.

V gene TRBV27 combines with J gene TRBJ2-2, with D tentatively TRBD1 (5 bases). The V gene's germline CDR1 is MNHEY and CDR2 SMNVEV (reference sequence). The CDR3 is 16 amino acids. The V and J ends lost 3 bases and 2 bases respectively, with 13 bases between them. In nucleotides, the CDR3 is TGTGCCAGCAGTTTCCAGGGCAGGAGAAACACCGGGGAGCTGTTTTTT. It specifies CASSFQGRRNTGELFF.

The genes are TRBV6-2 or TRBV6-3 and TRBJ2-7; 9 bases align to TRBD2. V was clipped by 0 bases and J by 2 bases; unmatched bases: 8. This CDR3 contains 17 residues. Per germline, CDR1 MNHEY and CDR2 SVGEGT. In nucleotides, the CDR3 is TGTGCCAGCAGTTACTCGAGCGGGGGGTTCAAACCCTACGAGCAGTACTTC. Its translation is CASSYSSGGFKPYEQYF.